A single sample gave rise to the 14 T cell receptor beta chains below, sequenced in a study of blood T cell repertoires in COVID-19. Assay used: immunoSEQ multiplex PCR; TCRdb lists only in-frame clones, some missing. The sample includes some 100,000 clones, about 77% of them seen just once. The sequenced sample was peripheral blood. The receptors come from a woman between 65 and 79 years old with acute or convalescent COVID-19.

This clone was seen once. The genes are TRBV7-2 and TRBJ2-3; 10 bases map to TRBD1. The J segment lost 10 bases and the V segment lost 1 base, leaving 8 bases of the junction unmatched. This CDR3 has 15 amino acids. CDR1 is SGHTA and CDR2 is FQGNSA in the germline V gene. CDR3 nucleotides: TGTGCCAGCAGCTTAGGGGGACAGGGGCAAAATCCGCAGTATTTT. This codes for CASSLGGQGQNPQYF.

This CDR3 reads CASSQRIAGGMETQYF. CDR3 DNA: TGTGCCAGCAGCCAAAGAATAGCGGGGGGCATGGAGACCCAGTACTTC. The gene calls are TRBV3-1 (or the pseudogene TRBV3-2) and TRBJ2-5; 10 nucleotides line up with TRBD2. V lost 2 bases, J lost 5 bases, and 8 bases stayed unmatched. Germline CDR1 LGHDT, CDR2 YNNKEL (reference sequence). The CDR3 is made up of 16 amino acids.

The chain links TRBV5-1 to TRBJ2-2, with 7 bases matching TRBD1. CDR1 and CDR2 from the germline V gene are SGHRS and YFSETQ. V lost 4 bases to trimming and J lost 0 bases; unmatched junction nucleotides: 3. The CDR3 loop spans 15 amino acids. The DNA of the CDR3 is TGCGCCAGCAGCAGGGACAGCTCGAACACCGGGGAGCTGTTTTTT. Translated, it gives CASSRDSSNTGELFF.

V and J are TRBV5-6 and TRBJ1-6, with 8 bases identical to TRBD1. From germline, CDR1 is SGHDT and CDR2 YYEEEE. J gave up 13 bases and V 2 bases, and 14 bases lay outside the gene matches. The CDR3 consists of 16 residues. In DNA, the CDR3 is TGTGCCAGCAGCTTTCAGGGGGCTGGGCCAGATTTTCCCCTCCACTTT. It specifies CASSFQGAGPDFPLHF.

This clone was seen only once. The chain employs TRBV9 and TRBJ2-1; tentative D call: TRBD2 (6 bases). The CDR3 consists of 15 residues. CDR1 is SGDLS, CDR2 YYNGEE, per germline. V lost 4 bases and J 2 bases, leaving 13 bases between the germline ends. CDR3 loop: CASSPRGATYNEQFF. Written as DNA, the CDR3 is TGTGCCAGCAGCCCTCGCGGGGCAACCTACAATGAGCAGTTCTTC.

The rearrangement links TRBV27 to TRBJ1-2; D is perhaps TRBD1 (5 bases). V was pared by 2 bases and J by 0 bases, with 13 bases between. The CDR3 is 16 residues long. Per the germline V gene, CDR1 is MNHEY and CDR2 is SMNVEV (reference sequence). The CDR3 reads CASSLRQGKANYGYTF. CDR3 nucleotide sequence: TGTGCCAGCAGTTTAAGGCAGGGCAAAGCTAACTATGGCTACACCTTC.

CDR3: CASSLSGEEKLFF. As DNA, the CDR3 is TGCGCCAGCAGCTTGTCGGGGGAGGAAAAACTGTTTTTT. The chain has TRBV5-1 and TRBJ1-4; D perhaps matches TRBD1 (5 bases). Germline V CDR1 and CDR2: SGHRS, YFSETQ. Trimming took off 1 base at V and 8 bases at J, with 9 bases between the two ends. CDR3 length: 13 amino acids.

V gene TRBV3-1 (or the pseudogene TRBV3-2) combines with J gene TRBJ1-1, with D uncertain. This CDR3 comprises 15 residues. V gave up 3 bases and J gave up 1 base, with 12 bases separating them. Germline loops: CDR1 LGHDT, CDR2 YNNKEL (reference sequence). The CDR3 reads CASSQSASGNTEAFF. CDR3 coding DNA: TGTGCCAGCAGCCAGTCTGCTAGCGGGAACACTGAAGCTTTCTTT.

The V call is TRBV15, the J call TRBJ2-3; D possibly corresponds to TRBD2 (5 bases). This CDR3 region has 14 residues. V was shortened by 0 bases and J by 1 base, with 5 bases between the two germline ends. Germline lookup yields CDR1 LNHNV and CDR2 YYDKDF (reference sequence). CDR3 DNA sequence: TGTGCCACCAGCAGAGAAGCGGGCACAGATACGCAGTATTTT. It is translated as CATSREAGTDTQYF.

The V call is TRBV3-1 (or the pseudogene TRBV3-2), the J call TRBJ1-3, with D unresolved. Germline V gene sequence: CDR1 LGHDT, CDR2 YNNKEL (reference sequence). V was pared by 4 bases and J by 9 bases, with 10 bases between. The CDR3 runs to 12 residues. The CDR3, as DNA: TGTGCCAGCAGCCCAGTGGGAGGCACCATATATTTT. Encoded protein: CASSPVGGTIYF.

The V call is TRBV19, the J call TRBJ2-2; 9 nucleotides match TRBD1. CDR3 length equals 16 residues. The germline V gene has CDR1 LNHDA and CDR2 SQIVND (reference sequence). Unmatched junction bases numbered 8, after V lost 6 bases and J lost 3 bases. DNA for the CDR3: TGTGCCAGTAGCCGGGACAGGGACAGAGACACCGGGGAGCTGTTTTTT. Protein product: CASSRDRDRDTGELFF.

V usage is TRBV30 and J usage is TRBJ1-6; perhaps TRBD1 as D (6 bases). There are 17 residues in the CDR3. Trimming left V 0 bases short and J 6 bases short, with 18 bases between. Germline values: CDR1 GTSNPN, CDR2 SVGIG (reference sequence). The CDR3 loop reads CAWSVDAGDYGNSPLHF. The CDR3 DNA follows: TGTGCCTGGAGTGTAGATGCAGGGGACTACGGTAATTCACCCCTCCACTTT.

This chain links TRBV18 with TRBJ1-1; weak D call: TRBD1 (6 bases). V was clipped by 4 bases and J by 2 bases, with 14 bases between them. CDR1 is KGHSH and CDR2 is LQKENI in the germline V gene. CDR3 length: 15 amino acids. CDR3 sequence (DNA): TGTGCCAGCTCACTTAGTGACAGGACAAACACTGAAGCTTTCTTT. Protein: CASSLSDRTNTEAFF.

The chain recombines TRBV11-3 with TRBJ2-7; possible D gene TRBD1, 6 bases. Germline assignment: CDR1 SGHNT and CDR2 YENEEA. The CDR3 spans 13 residues. Trimming removed 5 bases from V and 6 bases from J, with 14 bases in between. The CDR3 DNA reads TGTGCCAGCAGCCTGCAGGGGCTGGCCGAGCAGTACTTC. Translated, it gives CASSLQGLAEQYF.